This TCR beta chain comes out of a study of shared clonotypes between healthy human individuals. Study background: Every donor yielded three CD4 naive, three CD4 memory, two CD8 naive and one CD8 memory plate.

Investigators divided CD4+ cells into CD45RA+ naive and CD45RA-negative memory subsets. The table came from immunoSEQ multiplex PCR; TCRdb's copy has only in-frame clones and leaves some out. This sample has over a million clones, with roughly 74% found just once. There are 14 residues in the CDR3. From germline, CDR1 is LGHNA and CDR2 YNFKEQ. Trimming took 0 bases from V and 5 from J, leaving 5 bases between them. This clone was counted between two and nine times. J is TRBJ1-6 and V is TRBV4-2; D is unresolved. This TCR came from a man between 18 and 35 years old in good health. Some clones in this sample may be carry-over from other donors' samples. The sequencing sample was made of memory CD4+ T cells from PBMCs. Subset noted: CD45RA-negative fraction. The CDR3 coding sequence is TGTGCCAGCAGCCAAGAACGGGATAATTCACCCCTCCACTTT. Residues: CASSQERDNSPLHF.